This T cell receptor beta chain was sequenced during a study of identical twins. Healthy Caucasians were all of the donors. Study-level findings and limits: There were fewer insertions in abundant cord blood beta clonotypes, but memory repertoires showed no such pattern.

This clonotype turned up a few times. Its antigen is as yet unknown. V shed 8 bases and J shed 2 bases, with 18 bases lying between them. The CDR3 has 14 amino acids. Germline CDR1 reads SQVTM; CDR2 reads ANQGSEA. Via MiXCR, TCRdb re-called the 5' RACE reads, giving one row per CDR3 protein. This sample has 1.5 million or so distinct CDR3 sequences; less than 35% occur once, and the top ten carry 0.27%. The rearrangement links TRBV29-1 to TRBJ1-1; tentatively, D is TRBD1 (5 bases). The sequencing input was cord blood. The sequence was obtained from a newborn girl in good health. The DNA for the CDR3 is TGCAGCCTCCAAAGGGGAGGGATTAACACTGAAGCTTTCTTT. Translation gives CSLQRGGINTEAFF.